These T cell receptor beta chains were read from a single sample in a study of blood T cell repertoires in COVID-19. Generated by immunoSEQ multiplex PCR, the TCRdb table keeps only in-frame clones and is missing some. The table lists about 76,000 clones, 70% to 90% of them singletons, with roughly 9.7% in the top ten. What was sequenced was peripheral blood. Every receptor here comes from a man aged 60-69 years with COVID-19, enrolled during active disease. CDR3s include the opening cysteine and the closing phenylalanine or tryptophan. The D gene is left open where the match is weak. Expanded clones are given a class, and other clones once, few, many or no size at all.

j_call clone_size d_call v_call cdr3_nt cdr3_aa
TRBJ1-5 NA TRBD1 TRBV30 TGTGCCTGGGGACAGGCCGCAGGGCCCCAGCATTTT CAWGQAAGPQHF
TRBJ2-1 NA TRBD1 TRBV5-1 TGCGCCAGCAGCTTGGCAGGGGGAGTGTCCTACAATGAGCAGTTCTTC CASSLAGGVSYNEQFF
TRBJ2-3 NA TRBD2 TRBV6-2/TRBV6-3 TGTGCCAGCAGTTACCCCGGGACTAGCGGGGGAGCCCTTTCTAGCACAGATACGCAGTATTTT CASSYPGTSGGALSSTDTQYF
TRBJ1-1 once TRBD1 TRBV10-3 TGTGCCATCAGTGAGTTAGGGACAGTGAACACTGAAGCTTTCTTT CAISELGTVNTEAFF
TRBJ2-5 NA TRBD2 TRBV3-1/TRBV3-2 TGTGCCAGCAGCCCTGGGACTAGCAAAGAGACCCAGTACTTC CASSPGTSKETQYF
TRBJ1-6 NA NA TRBV25-1 TGTGCCAGCAGGCCCCCACAGGGCTCCTATAATTCACCCCTCCACTTT CASRPPQGSYNSPLHF
TRBJ2-1 NA TRBD2 TRBV19 TGTGCCAGTAGTATCAGTATTTTTAAGCGGGGGGGCTACAATGAGCAGTTCTTC CASSISIFKRGGYNEQFF
TRBJ1-2 NA NA TRBV5-6 TGTGCCAGCAGCTTGGGTGGGCGGGAACACACCTTC CASSLGGREHTF
TRBJ1-1 NA NA TRBV3-1/TRBV3-2 TGTGCCAGCAGCCAAGAGGGGGCAGGGCAAGCTTTCTTT CASSQEGAGQAFF
TRBJ1-4 once NA TRBV29-1 TGCAGCGTCGGTCGGGGGGGGATCGGTGAAAAACTGTTTTTT CSVGRGGIGEKLFF
TRBJ1-2 NA NA TRBV5-3 TGTGCCAGAAGCAAATGGGAGGGGCCCGGAGGCTACACCTTC CARSKWEGPGGYTF
TRBJ1-2 NA TRBD1 TRBV7-9 TGTGCCAGCAGTTCGGGACAGGGGAGGGAAGGCGGCTACACCTTC CASSSGQGREGGYTF
TRBJ1-2 NA NA TRBV4-1 TGCGCCAGCAGCCAACAGGGGTTGTATGGCTACACCTTC CASSQQGLYGYTF
TRBJ2-7 few TRBD2 TRBV7-2 TGTGCCAGCAGCCCGAGACTAGCGGGTCCCACCTACGAGCAGTACTTC CASSPRLAGPTYEQYF
TRBJ1-2 NA NA TRBV30 TGTGCCTGGACCCTAATTCCCACAGGGAAGGGCTACACCTTC CAWTLIPTGKGYTF
TRBJ1-1 once TRBD1 TRBV5-1 TGCGCCAGCAGCTCGACAGGGGGCGCGATGTTTGAAGCTTTCTTT CASSSTGGAMFEAFF
TRBJ2-7 NA NA TRBV30 TGTGCCTGGAGTGCCAGACAGGTACTCTCCTACGAGCAGTACTTC CAWSARQVLSYEQYF
TRBJ2-5 NA TRBD1 TRBV7-9 TGTGCCAGCAGCTTCACCGGGACAGGGGAGACCCAGTACTTC CASSFTGTGETQYF
TRBJ1-5 once TRBD1 TRBV19 TGTGCCAGTAGTTTCCCCGGGACAGGAGATCAGCCCCAGCATTTT CASSFPGTGDQPQHF
TRBJ1-6 NA NA TRBV19 TGTGCCAGTACGGGGCAGGGAGGGAATAATTCACCCCTCCACTTT CASTGQGGNNSPLHF
TRBJ2-2 NA NA TRBV7-3 TGTGCCAGCAGCCTAGGCGCCGGGGAGCTGTTTTTT CASSLGAGELFF
TRBJ1-2 NA TRBD1 TRBV28 TGTGCCAGCAGTCGCAGGGGGTATGGCTACACCTTC CASSRRGYGYTF
TRBJ2-7 NA NA TRBV2 TGTGCCAGCAGGGAACAGGGACTTGCCTCCTACGAGCAGTACTTC CASREQGLASYEQYF
TRBJ2-4 NA TRBD1 TRBV2 TGTGCCAGCATGGAGACAGGGGCCAAAAACATTCAGTACTTC CASMETGAKNIQYF
TRBJ1-4 NA NA TRBV15 TGTGCCACCAGCAGAGCCCCAGCCAAGGAGGAAAAACTGTTTTTT CATSRAPAKEEKLFF
TRBJ2-7 NA NA TRBV18 TGTGCCAGCTCAACAGACGGAGGCTACGAGCAGTACTTC CASSTDGGYEQYF
TRBJ2-7 NA TRBD1 TRBV5-4 TGTGCCAGCAGCCCTACGGCCGGGACAGGGCGTAGAGAGCAGTACTTC CASSPTAGTGRREQYF
TRBJ2-7 NA NA TRBV27 TGTGCCAGCAGTCCGTATTCCCCCTACGAGCAGTACTTC CASSPYSPYEQYF
TRBJ1-2 NA NA TRBV12-3/TRBV12-4 TGTGCCAGCATCCCCCGGGGGGACTATGGCTACACCTTC CASIPRGDYGYTF
TRBJ2-1 few NA TRBV6-5 TGTGCCAGCAGTTACTACAGGGACGATGAGCAGTTCTTC CASSYYRDDEQFF
TRBJ1-6 NA NA TRBV2 TGTGCCAGCACCTCTGAGATCACTTACCTTCACCCACCCCTCCACTTT CASTSEITYLHPPLHF
TRBJ2-7 NA NA TRBV5-5 TGTGCCAGCAGCTTCGCGACAGCCTCCTACGAGCAGTACTTC CASSFATASYEQYF
TRBJ1-1 once NA TRBV7-6 TGTGCCAGCAGCTTAGGCGGGGGAAGAGCTTTCTTT CASSLGGGRAFF
TRBJ2-7 NA NA TRBV3-1/TRBV3-2 TGTGCCAGCAGGGGCGGGGACGAGCAGTACTTC CASRGGDEQYF
TRBJ2-1 few TRBD1 TRBV28 TGTGCCAGCAAGCAGGGGGCCCACAATGAGCAGTTCTTC CASKQGAHNEQFF
TRBJ1-5 NA TRBD1 TRBV29-1 TGCAGCGTAGGACAGGGTGATCAGCCCCAGCATTTT CSVGQGDQPQHF
TRBJ2-5 NA TRBD2 TRBV5-1 TGCGCCAGCAGCTCCGGGACTAGCTTCGAGACCCAGTACTTC CASSSGTSFETQYF
TRBJ1-5 NA TRBD1 TRBV6-4 TGTGCCAGCAGTCCTGACAGGGGTGGCAATCAGCCCCAGCATTTT CASSPDRGGNQPQHF
TRBJ1-3 NA TRBD1 TRBV3-1/TRBV3-2 TGTGCCAGCAGCCAAAACTTACAGGGGGTTTCTGGAAACACCATATATTTT CASSQNLQGVSGNTIYF
TRBJ1-5 NA TRBD1 TRBV6-1 TGTGCCAGCAGTGAATTTCAGGACAGGAATCAGCCCCAGCATTTT CASSEFQDRNQPQHF
TRBJ1-5 NA NA TRBV3-1/TRBV3-2 TGTGCCAGCAGCCAAGTCTGGAGTGACAATCAGCCCCAGCATTTT CASSQVWSDNQPQHF
TRBJ2-1 NA TRBD2 TRBV9 TGTGCCAGCAGCTCCCCCCGGTTCGGAGCGGGGGCCCCCCCCTACAATGAGCAGTTCTTC CASSSPRFGAGAPPYNEQFF
TRBJ1-1 once NA TRBV29-1 TGCAGCTTAACTCGGGGGAACACTGAAGCTTTCTTT CSLTRGNTEAFF
TRBJ1-1 NA TRBD1 TRBV19 TGTGCCAGTAGTACAGACAGGGGGAACACTGAAGCTTTCTTT CASSTDRGNTEAFF
TRBJ2-7 NA NA TRBV23-1 TGCGCCAGCAGTCGTGAAGGGCAGGGAAAGACCTACGAGCAGTACTTC CASSREGQGKTYEQYF
TRBJ2-3 NA TRBD2 TRBV7-3 TGTGCCAGCAGCCCAGGACTAGCGGGAGTTCGATTCGATACGCAGTATTTT CASSPGLAGVRFDTQYF
TRBJ1-1 NA NA TRBV28 TGTGCCAGCAGTGGGTCCGGGACATTGAACACTGAAGCTTTCTTT CASSGSGTLNTEAFF
TRBJ2-7 NA NA TRBV11-3 TGTGCCAGCAGCTTAATTAGCGGAGACGAGCAGTACTTC CASSLISGDEQYF